Following are 27 T cell receptor beta chains from one sample sequenced in a study of T cells in Graves' hyperthyroidism and ophthalmopathy. Amplification targeted TCR beta CDR3 regions from RNA transcripts. Using the HTBI primer set, a first-round RT-PCR was run on the TCR CDR3. TCRdb re-called the multiplex PCR reads with MiXCR, one entry per CDR3 protein. The sample holds roughly 98,000 distinct CDR3 sequences, 35% to 45% seen once. Sequenced sample: peripheral blood or thyroid tissue (not recorded which). Every receptor here comes from a woman aged 25 to 39 with Graves' hyperthyroidism.

This clonotype was recorded many times. This rearrangement joins TRBV19 to TRBJ1-2; no firm D call. Germline CDR1 reads LNHDA; CDR2 reads SQIVND (reference sequence). CDR3 size: 14 residues. Trimming left V 7 bases short and J 1 base short, with 13 bases between. This CDR3 reads CASTLTDRNYGYTF. The DNA for the CDR3 is TGTGCCAGTACTTTAACAGACCGTAACTATGGCTACACCTTC. Looking up the rest from reference TRBV19 and TRBJ1-2 gives the full variable domain: DGGITQSPKYLFRKEGQNVTLSCEQNLNHDAMYWYRQDPGQGLRLIYYSQIVNDFQKGDIAEGYSVSREKKESFPLTVTSAQKNPTAFYLCASTLTDRNYGYTFGSGTRLTVV.

Remarks on this clonotype: Being one base from a much bigger clone, this may be a read error. This chain links TRBV7-2 with TRBJ1-5, with D maybe TRBD1 (5 bases). The germline CDR1 and CDR2 sequences are SGHTA and FQGNSA. The CDR3 has 15 residues. CDR3 DNA: TGTGCCAGCAGTATCCAGGGACTAGGACCTCAGCTCCAGCATTTT. Protein product: CASSIQGLGPQLQHF.

The chain uses TRBV7-3 and TRBJ2-7; 9 positions match TRBD1. This CDR3 region has 13 residues. Germline loops: CDR1 SGHTA, CDR2 FQGTGA. With V trimmed by 10 bases and J by 6 bases, 10 bases remained unmatched. Here the CDR3 reads CAKTLGQGSEQYF. CDR3 nucleotides: TGTGCCAAGACCCTTGGACAGGGGAGCGAGCAGTACTTC.

This clonotype was observed a handful of times. The chain combines TRBV2 with TRBJ1-1; D perhaps matches TRBD1 (6 bases). Trimming shortened V by 8 bases and J by 0 bases, and 19 bases separated the two germline ends. The germline CDR1 and CDR2 sequences are SNHLY and FYNNEI. This CDR3 region has 16 residues. The CDR3 loop reads CASSPGGRGVNTEAFF. The CDR3 nucleotides are TGTGCCAGCTCCCCTGGGGGGCGAGGTGTGAACACTGAAGCTTTCTTT.

Ten or more counts support this clonotype. This chain uses TRBV2 with TRBJ1-6, with D possibly matching TRBD1 (6 bases). Germline CDR1 reads SNHLY; CDR2 reads FYNNEI. CDR3 length: 14 residues. V was trimmed by 7 bases and J by 12 bases, leaving 19 bases between them. CDR3 in amino acids: CASTWTDKVGPLHF. CDR3 sequence (DNA): TGTGCCAGCACCTGGACAGATAAAGTCGGACCCCTCCACTTT.

This clonotype was seen ten or more times. The chain recombines TRBV4-2 with TRBJ1-5; D unclear. Looked up from germline, CDR1 is LGHNA and CDR2 is YNFKEQ. Trimming stripped 1 base from V and 2 bases from J, with 12 bases between. This CDR3 region has 16 residues. DNA for the CDR3: TGTGCCAGCAGCCAAGCCATGTATGGGGGCAATCAGCCCCAGCATTTT. It encodes CASSQAMYGGNQPQHF.

V and J are TRBV5-1 and TRBJ1-5; 11 bases fit TRBD1. The J segment lost 6 bases and the V segment lost 6 bases, leaving 5 bases of the junction unmatched. In germline, CDR1 is SGHRS, CDR2 YFSETQ. This CDR3 spans 14 amino acids. DNA of the CDR3: TGCGCCAGCAACATGGGACAGGGGGGTCAGCCCCAGCATTTT. It translates to CASNMGQGGQPQHF. Variable domain in full (rest from reference TRBV5-1 and TRBJ1-5): KAGVTQTPRYLIKTRGQQVTLSCSPISGHRSVSWYQQTPGQGLQFLFEYFSETQRNKGNFPGRFSGRQFSNSRSEMNVSTLELGDSALYLCASNMGQGGQPQHFGDGTRLSIL.

This clonotype occurred many times. V and J are TRBV14 and TRBJ2-7, with D possibly TRBD1 on 5 matching bases. The CDR3 extends over 15 amino acids. Germline CDR1 SGHDN, CDR2 FVKESK. V lost 3 bases to trimming and J lost 6 bases, with 18 bases between them. The CDR3 nucleotides read TGTGCCAGCAGCCAGGTGCAGGGTCCCGGACGCGAGCAGTACTTC. Protein: CASSQVQGPGREQYF.

This clonotype came up many times. The rearrangement joins TRBV29-1 to TRBJ2-3; D ambiguous. The length of the CDR3 is 10 residues. V lost 2 bases, J lost 11 bases, and 8 bases lay in between. Germline lookup yields CDR1 SQVTM and CDR2 ANQGSEA. Here the CDR3 DNA reads TGCAGCGTTGAAATACTGGTGCAGTATTTT. Translated, it gives CSVEILVQYF.

This clonotype was seen at least ten times. This chain links TRBV7-9 with TRBJ2-2; 7 nucleotides match TRBD1. The CDR3 has 13 amino acids. Germline V lookup: CDR1 SEHNR, CDR2 FQNEAQ (reference sequence). V shed 5 bases, J shed 5 bases, and the junction held 2 bases outside the gene matches. CDR3 loop: CASSPRGTGELFF. In nucleotides, the CDR3 is TGTGCCAGCAGCCCCAGGGGGACCGGGGAGCTGTTTTTT.

To note about this clonotype: A read error may account for a junction end that differs from germline. The gene calls are TRBV7-8 and TRBJ1-3, with D hard to call. This CDR3 has 15 residues. Looked up from germline, CDR1 is SGHVS and CDR2 is FQNEAQ. This CDR3 is CASSHATYSGNTTYF. DNA of the CDR3: TGTGCCAGCAGCCACGCGACCTACTCTGGAAACACCACATATTTT.

This clonotype was detected many times. The rearrangement joins TRBV6-1 to TRBJ1-2; D gene uncertain. CDR3 length: 13 amino acids. Trimming shortened V by 1 base and J by 5 bases, and 8 bases separated the two germline ends. Germline V gene lookup returns CDR1 MNHNS and CDR2 SASEGT. The CDR3 loop is CASSEGTEYGYTF. The CDR3 region has the DNA TGTGCCAGCAGTGAAGGGACGGAATATGGCTACACCTTC.

This clonotype was found many times. The V gene is TRBV6-5, the J gene TRBJ1-4; no reliable D call. This CDR3 contains 16 residues. Looked up from germline, CDR1 is MNHEY and CDR2 is SVGAGI. V lost 2 bases to trimming and J lost 7 bases, with 17 bases between them. Here the CDR3 reads CASSYRRQPVGEKLFF. The CDR3 nucleotides read TGTGCCAGCAGTTACCGAAGACAACCAGTGGGTGAAAAACTGTTTTTT.

At least ten counts were recorded for this clonotype. V and J are TRBV29-1 and TRBJ2-5, with D perhaps TRBD2 (6 bases). The CDR3 spans 12 residues. Germline CDR1 SQVTM, CDR2 ANQGSEA. Trimming cost V 6 bases and J 7 bases, with 15 bases left between them. The CDR3 region has the DNA TGCAGCGTCGCAAAGTTGGAGGGGACCCAGTACTTC. It specifies CSVAKLEGTQYF.

There are a few counts of this clonotype. The chain links TRBV7-9 to TRBJ2-7; 9 nucleotides agree with TRBD1. J lost 3 bases, V lost 6 bases, and 12 bases had no gene match. The CDR3 has 16 amino acids. Germline V gene lookup returns CDR1 SEHNR and CDR2 FQNEAQ (reference sequence). The CDR3 DNA is TGTGCCAGCAGTTCGGACAGGGGAATGTGTGGCTACGAGCAGTACTTC. This gives the protein CASSSDRGMCGYEQYF.

In its sample, this clonotype was seen many times. This chain links TRBV19 with TRBJ2-7; D call uncertain. In germline, CDR1 is LNHDA, CDR2 SQIVND (reference sequence). CDR3 size: 15 residues. V was pared by 3 bases and J by 3 bases, with 15 bases between. DNA of the CDR3: TGTGCCAGTAGTATGAATCCCATCATAGTCTACGAGCAGTACTTC. It encodes CASSMNPIIVYEQYF.

This chain connects TRBV6-1 to TRBJ2-1; 8 bases map to TRBD2. The germline CDR1 and CDR2 sequences are MNHNS and SASEGT. V lost 1 base to trimming and J lost 4 bases; unmatched junction nucleotides: 3. The CDR3 contains 15 residues. The CDR3 here is CASSEVASGYNEQFF. CDR3 DNA sequence: TGTGCCAGCAGTGAAGTCGCTAGCGGGTACAATGAGCAGTTCTTC.

This clonotype was counted ten times or more. CDR3 region: CASSLGHRSPNYGYTF. CDR3 sequence (DNA): TGTGCCAGCAGCTTGGGACACCGATCCCCCAACTATGGCTACACCTTC. The chain is built from TRBV5-6 and TRBJ1-2; D gene unclear. Germline values: CDR1 SGHDT, CDR2 YYEEEE. The CDR3 covers 16 residues. Deletions cut 0 bases from V and 2 bases from J, with 14 bases between.

A single count supports this clonotype. At one end, the junction sequence differs from germline, possibly due to a read error. The rearrangement links TRBV20-1 to TRBJ1-1; D possibly corresponds to TRBD1 (5 bases). This CDR3 comprises 17 residues. Germline V gene lookup returns CDR1 DFQATT and CDR2 SNEGSKA (reference sequence). The CDR3 nucleotides are TGCAGTGCTAGAGCCCTCGACGGGGGAGTGAGAAACACTGAAGCTCTCTTT. Protein: CSARALDGGVRNTEALF.

This clonotype was counted at least ten times. This sequence joins TRBV9 and TRBJ2-3; no clear D gene. CDR1 SGDLS and CDR2 YYNGEE come from the germline V gene. V lost 4 bases and J lost 2, with 8 bases in between. The CDR3 consists of 13 residues. CDR3 nucleotide sequence: TGTGCCAGCAGCTTAACTCCCACAGATACGCAGTATTTT. Its translation is CASSLTPTDTQYF.

Ten or more counts support this clonotype. The J gene is TRBJ2-7, the V gene TRBV2, with TRBD1 matching over 9 bases. The CDR3 is 15 residues long. Germline lookup yields CDR1 SNHLY and CDR2 FYNNEI. J was trimmed by 4 bases and V by 3 bases; bases with no gene match: 7. The CDR3 loop reads CASSDPGTGRYEQYF. The CDR3 region has the DNA TGTGCCAGCAGTGACCCGGGGACAGGGCGTTACGAGCAGTACTTC.

This clonotype came up many times. The rearrangement uses TRBV6-1 and TRBJ1-5; D not resolved. This CDR3 spans 12 amino acids. With 8 bases removed from V and 0 bases from J, the gap between germline ends came to 5 bases. Germline loops: CDR1 MNHNS, CDR2 SASEGT. CDR3 in DNA: TGTGCCAGCCCAGATAGCAATCAGCCCCAGCATTTT. It translates to CASPDSNQPQHF.

As for this clonotype: A read error may produce the germline difference seen at one junction end. V usage is TRBV19 and J usage is TRBJ1-3, with D uncertain. The CDR3 runs 13 residues. Per germline, CDR1 LNHDA and CDR2 SQIVND (reference sequence). The CDR3 DNA sequence: TGTGTCAGTAGCCCCACCCTTGGAAACACCATATATTTT. It specifies CVSSPTLGNTIYF.

J is TRBJ1-4 and V is TRBV7-9, with D possibly matching TRBD1 (5 bases). Trimming took off 3 bases at V and 2 bases at J, with 7 bases between the two ends. In germline, CDR1 is SEHNR, CDR2 FQNEAQ (reference sequence). The CDR3 consists of 14 residues. The CDR3 sequence is CASSLGRTNEKLFF. The CDR3 nucleotides are TGTGCCAGCAGCTTGGGACGGACTAATGAAAAACTGTTTTTT.

This clonotype was observed at least ten times. The V and J genes are TRBV12-3 or TRBV12-4 and TRBJ1-6; TRBD1 might be the D (6 bases). V lost 4 bases and J 10 bases, leaving 14 bases between the germline ends. The CDR3 is made up of 14 amino acids. CDR3 in amino acids: CASSWSSGDSPLHF. The CDR3 DNA reads TGTGCCAGCAGTTGGTCGTCAGGGGACTCACCCCTCCACTTT.

This clonotype showed up many times. This rearrangement joins TRBV7-2 to TRBJ1-2; 10 nucleotides align to TRBD1. The CDR3 has 15 residues. V shed 7 bases and J 7 bases; nucleotides not matched to a gene: 12. Germline V gene sequence: CDR1 SGHTA, CDR2 FQGNSA. In DNA form, the CDR3 reads TGTGCCAGCAATCCCGGAACGGACAGGGGGGGTGGCTACACCTTC. It specifies CASNPGTDRGGGYTF.

This clonotype was observed at least ten times. The V and J genes are TRBV24-1 and TRBJ1-1, with a possible D match to TRBD1 (5 bases). The CDR3 runs 13 residues. V lost 10 bases to trimming and J lost 8 bases, with 19 bases between them. Germline V lookup: CDR1 KGHDR, CDR2 SFDVKD. The CDR3 nucleotides are TGTGCCACTATGACAGTAGAAGGGACCGAAGCTTTCTTT. It translates to CATMTVEGTEAFF.